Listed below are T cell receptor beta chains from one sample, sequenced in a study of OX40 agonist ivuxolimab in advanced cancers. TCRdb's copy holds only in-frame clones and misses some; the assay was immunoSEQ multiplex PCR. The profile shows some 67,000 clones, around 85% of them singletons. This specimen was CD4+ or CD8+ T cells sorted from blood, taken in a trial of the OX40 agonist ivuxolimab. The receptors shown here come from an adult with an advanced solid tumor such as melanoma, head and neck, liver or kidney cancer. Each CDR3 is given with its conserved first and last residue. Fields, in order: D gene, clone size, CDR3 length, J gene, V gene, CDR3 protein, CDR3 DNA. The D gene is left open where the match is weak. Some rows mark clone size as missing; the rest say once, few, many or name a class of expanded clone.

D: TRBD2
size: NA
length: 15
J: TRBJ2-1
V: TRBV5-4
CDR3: CASSYSGGGSNEQFF
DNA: TGTGCCAGCAGTTATAGCGGGGGGGGCTCCAATGAGCAGTTCTTC

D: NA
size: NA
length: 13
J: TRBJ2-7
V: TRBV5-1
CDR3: CASSWDITYEQYF
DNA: TGCGCCAGCAGCTGGGACATTACCTACGAGCAGTACTTC

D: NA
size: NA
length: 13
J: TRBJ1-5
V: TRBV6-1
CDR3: CASSELGAGPQHF
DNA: TGTGCCAGCAGTGAACTGGGCGCGGGGCCCCAGCATTTT

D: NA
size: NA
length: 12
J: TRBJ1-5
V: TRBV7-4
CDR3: CASSLGGQPQHF
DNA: TGTGCCAGCAGCTTAGGGGGACAGCCCCAGCATTTT

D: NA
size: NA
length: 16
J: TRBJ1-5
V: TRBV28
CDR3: CASSLMWSGTDQPQHF
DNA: TGTGCCAGCAGTTTGATGTGGTCAGGGACCGATCAGCCCCAGCATTTT

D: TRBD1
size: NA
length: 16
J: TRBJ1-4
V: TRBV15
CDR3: CATSREGTGGNEKLFF
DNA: TGTGCCACCAGCAGAGAAGGGACAGGCGGAAATGAAAAACTGTTTTTT

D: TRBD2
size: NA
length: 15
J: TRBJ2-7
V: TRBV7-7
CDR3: CASSLGGLASHEQYF
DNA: TGTGCCAGCAGCTTGGGGGGACTAGCGAGCCACGAGCAGTACTTC

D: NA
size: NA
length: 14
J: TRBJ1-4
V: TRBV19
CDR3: CASSSGQDRVKLFF
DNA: TGTGCCAGTAGTTCCGGGCAGGATAGGGTAAAACTGTTTTTT

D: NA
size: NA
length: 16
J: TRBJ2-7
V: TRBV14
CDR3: CASSPSRGLLIYEQYF
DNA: TGTGCCAGCAGCCCCTCCCGCGGATTACTTATCTACGAGCAGTACTTC

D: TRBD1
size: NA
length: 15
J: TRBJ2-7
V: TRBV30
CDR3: CAWRETGQGSYEQYF
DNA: TGTGCCTGGAGAGAGACGGGACAGGGGAGCTACGAGCAGTACTTC

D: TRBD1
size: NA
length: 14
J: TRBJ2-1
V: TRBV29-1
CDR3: CSVGGTGDYNEQFF
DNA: TGCAGCGTTGGCGGGACAGGGGACTACAATGAGCAGTTCTTC

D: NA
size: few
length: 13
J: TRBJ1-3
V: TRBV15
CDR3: CATSRDGGNTIYF
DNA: TGTGCCACCAGCAGAGACGGTGGAAACACCATATATTTT

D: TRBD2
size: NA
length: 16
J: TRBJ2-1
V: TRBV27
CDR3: CASSTRLAGSYNEQFF
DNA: TGTGCCAGCAGTACAAGACTAGCGGGGTCCTACAATGAGCAGTTCTTC

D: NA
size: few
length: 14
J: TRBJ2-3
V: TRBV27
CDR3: CASSLSASTDTQYF
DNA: TGTGCCAGCAGTTTATCGGCCTCTACAGATACGCAGTATTTT

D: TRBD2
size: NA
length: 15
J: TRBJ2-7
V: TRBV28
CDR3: CASSLTASGTYEQYF
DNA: TGTGCCAGCAGTTTAACGGCTAGCGGGACGTACGAGCAGTACTTC

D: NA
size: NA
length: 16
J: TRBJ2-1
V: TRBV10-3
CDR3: CAISPRTANGYNEQFF
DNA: TGTGCCATCAGTCCCCGGACAGCCAATGGATACAATGAGCAGTTCTTC

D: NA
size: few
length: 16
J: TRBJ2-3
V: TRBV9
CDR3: CASSVAGGGSTDTQYF
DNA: TGTGCCAGCAGCGTAGCAGGGGGAGGGAGCACAGATACGCAGTATTTT